This T cell receptor beta chain was recovered during a study of CD8 T cells in Susac syndrome. With random hexamers, 0.5 to 1 ug RNA was reverse transcribed. TCRdb called the immunoSEQ multiplex PCR reads again in MiXCR, with one record for every CDR3 protein. The sample includes a few hundred thousand distinct CDR3 sequences, more than 85% of them seen just once. Trimming left V 0 bases short and J 4 bases short, with 13 bases between. Germline values: CDR1 MNHEY, CDR2 SMNVEV (reference sequence). The CDR3 loop spans 15 amino acids. V usage is TRBV27 and J usage is TRBJ2-7; D unresolved. The sample comprised CD8+ T cells from PBMCs. This TCR came from a human donor with multiple sclerosis. In nucleotides, the CDR3 is TGTGCCAGCAGTTTATCGTCGAACGTTCAATACGAGCAGTACTTC. Protein: CASSLSSNVQYEQYF.